This TCR delta chain was captured by sequencing in a study of gamma-delta chains in newborns, infants, children. TCRdb reprocessed the reads through CATT. The data contain a few thousand delta-chain clones, 6.5% to 8.5% of them singletons. The CDR3 length is 14 residues. Germline V CDR1 and CDR2: GEAIGNYY, EKD. With 3 bases removed from V and 5 bases from J, the gap between germline ends came to 12 bases. This clone was counted between two and nine times. The amino acid sequence in TCRdb belongs to a much larger clone and departs from this DNA's translation at residue 6, likely a sequencing read error; the sequence shown is translated from the DNA.

This chain uses TRDV2 with TRDJ2; D may be TRDD3 (6 bases). Material for sequencing was blood. This clonotype originated in a child who was a newborn, infant or young child, either healthy, febrile or measles-vaccinated (not recorded which). The CDR3 spells CACDPPGDTAQLFF. The CDR3 region has the DNA TGTGCCTGTGACCCACCGGGGGACACAGCACAACTCTTCTTT.